The 31 T cell receptor beta chains given below trace back to one sample, sequenced in a study of beta chain features in type 1 diabetes. Sequencing targeted expressed TCRB transcripts, as all isolated RNA had been reverse transcribed. Produced via immunoSEQ multiplex PCR; TCRdb's table is partial and in-frame only. The sample lists roughly 350,000 clones; 9.5% to 12% were seen once. Material: naive CD4+ T cells from blood. Receptor source: a woman aged 30 to 39 in good health.

J is TRBJ2-7 and V is TRBV5-1, with 7 positions matching TRBD1. This CDR3 is 17 amino acids long. Germline V gives CDR1 SGHRS, CDR2 YFSETQ. V lost 3 bases to trimming and J lost 5 bases; unmatched junction nucleotides: 17. As DNA, the CDR3 is TGCGCCAGCAGCTCGGGATCTCGGGCCTACAGGGGTGACGAGCAGTACTTC. Encoded protein: CASSSGSRAYRGDEQYF.

This clone was counted between two and nine times. The J gene is TRBJ2-1, the V gene TRBV4-2, with 7 positions matching TRBD2. The CDR3 is 18 amino acids. V was clipped by 1 base and J by 3 bases; unmatched bases: 12. Per the germline V gene, CDR1 is LGHNA and CDR2 is YNFKEQ. CDR3 region: CASSQGPGDYLDYNEQFF. The CDR3 DNA is TGTGCCAGCAGCCAAGGACCGGGGGACTACCTGGACTACAATGAGCAGTTCTTC.

This clone was seen only a few times. V and J are TRBV5-4 and TRBJ2-7; 8 bases agree with TRBD1. CDR3 length: 15 residues. The germline V gene has CDR1 SGHNT and CDR2 YYREEE (reference sequence). V lost 5 bases, J lost 6 bases, and 13 bases stayed unmatched. The CDR3 spells CASSRDRLHSLEQYF. Here the CDR3 DNA reads TGTGCCAGCAGTCGGGACAGGCTTCACTCTCTCGAGCAGTACTTC.

The chain uses TRBV6-5 and TRBJ2-7; TRBD1 matches 8 bases. Per the germline V gene, CDR1 is MNHEY and CDR2 is SVGAGI. The CDR3 covers 14 residues. V dropped 6 bases and J dropped 2; count of bases not matched to a gene: 6. DNA of the CDR3: TGTGCCAGCAGGGAAGACAGGGGCCCCTACGAGCAGTACTTC. It codes for CASREDRGPYEQYF.

This clone has only a few counts. The chain is built from TRBV18 and TRBJ2-1, with D possibly being TRBD2 (5 bases). Germline CDR1 is KGHSH and CDR2 is LQKENI. The CDR3 sequence is 13 residues long. Trimming pared 2 bases from V and 3 bases from J, leaving 5 bases between. The CDR3 loop reads CASSPTSYNEQFF. CDR3 sequence (DNA): TGTGCCAGCTCACCAACTAGCTACAATGAGCAGTTCTTC.

This clone was seen only a few times. This chain joins TRBV30 and TRBJ1-2; perhaps TRBD1 as D (5 bases). Per the germline V gene, CDR1 is GTSNPN and CDR2 is SVGIG (reference sequence). This CDR3 contains 13 residues. Trimming stripped 8 bases from V and 1 base from J, with 14 bases between. Here the CDR3 reads CAANKGYNYGYTF. The CDR3 region has the DNA TGTGCCGCAAATAAGGGGTATAACTATGGCTACACCTTC.

J is TRBJ1-5 and V is TRBV4-2; 9 bases are shared with TRBD1. Germline-derived CDR1 and CDR2 are LGHNA and YNFKEQ. With V trimmed by 4 bases and J by 5 bases, 3 bases remained unmatched. CDR3 length: 14 residues. The CDR3 is CASSRQGVDQPQHF. The CDR3 nucleotides read TGTGCCAGCAGCCGACAGGGGGTAGATCAGCCCCAGCATTTT.

This clone was picked up a small number of times. At one of its ends the junction is not consistent with the germline gene, which may arise from a read error. The chain couples TRBV29-1 to TRBJ2-5; 10 positions match TRBD1. The germline CDR1 and CDR2 sequences are SQVTM and ANQGSEA. The CDR3 consists of 14 residues. CDR3 bases: TGCAGCGTCGAAGGGACAGGGGACTATGAGACCCAGTACTTC. This sequence encodes CSVEGTGDYETQYF.

The sample holds a few counts of this clone. The rearrangement uses TRBV7-6 and TRBJ2-7; D possibly corresponds to TRBD2 (7 bases). Trimming stripped 1 base from V and 7 bases from J, with 14 bases between. The germline V gene has CDR1 SGHVS and CDR2 FNYEAQ. The CDR3 covers 14 residues. The CDR3 DNA reads as TGTGCCAGCAGCTTAGTGCTCGAGGGGGGGGAGCAGTACTTC. It specifies CASSLVLEGGEQYF.

This clone was observed a handful of times. This sequence joins TRBV30 and TRBJ1-2, with 8 bases matching TRBD1. V shed 0 bases and J 6 bases; nucleotides not matched to a gene: 3. Germline CDR1 GTSNPN, CDR2 SVGIG (reference sequence). The CDR3 is made up of 13 amino acids. Written as DNA, the CDR3 is TGTGCCTGGAGTGTACAGGGGGACCATGGCTACACCTTC. It codes for CAWSVQGDHGYTF.

The V gene is TRBV14, the J gene TRBJ2-5; TRBD2 matches at 8 bases. V dropped 1 base and J dropped 8; count of bases not matched to a gene: 3. The CDR3 is 13 residues long. CDR1 is SGHDN, CDR2 FVKESK, per germline. CDR3 sequence: CASSQVIAGTQYF. CDR3 bases: TGTGCCAGCAGCCAAGTAATAGCGGGAACCCAGTACTTC.

Only a few counts were recorded for this clone. This chain uses TRBV7-9 with TRBJ1-1; tentative D call: TRBD1 (6 bases). V was clipped by 2 bases and J by 2 bases, with 12 bases between them. Germline CDR1 reads SEHNR; CDR2 reads FQNEAQ (reference sequence). This CDR3 is built from 15 residues. DNA for the CDR3: TGTGCCAGCAGCTTAACGGGGGGGCGTAACACTGAAGCTTTCTTT. Protein product: CASSLTGGRNTEAFF. The variable domain in full, with the rest retrieved from reference TRBV7-9 and TRBJ1-1, is DTGVSQNPRHKITKRGQNVTFRCDPISEHNRLYWYRQTLGQGPEFLTYFQNEAQLEKSRLLSDRFSAERPKGSFSTLEIQRTEQGDSAMYLCASSLTGGRNTEAFFGQGTRLTVV.

The V gene is TRBV9, the J gene TRBJ2-1, with TRBD1 identical over 7 bases. V lost 4 bases, J lost 5 bases, and 9 bases stayed unmatched. The CDR3 sequence is 15 residues long. Germline assignment: CDR1 SGDLS and CDR2 YYNGEE. The CDR3 sequence is CASSTRQGGHNEQFF. CDR3 sequence (DNA): TGTGCCAGCAGCACCAGACAGGGTGGGCACAATGAGCAGTTCTTC.

This clone was counted a few times. The chain joins TRBV7-9 to TRBJ2-5; D is uncertain. The V end lost 7 bases, the J end lost 5 bases, and 8 bases lay between the germline ends. This CDR3 is built from 11 residues. CDR1 is SEHNR and CDR2 is FQNEAQ in the germline V gene (reference sequence). CDR3 amino acids: CASTKAETQYF. The CDR3 nucleotides read TGTGCCAGCACAAAAGCGGAGACCCAGTACTTC.

The CDR3 region has the DNA TGTGCCAGCAGCTTAGCTAGCGGGAGGGCCATCAATGAGCAGTTCTTC. This sequence encodes CASSLASGRAINEQFF. V usage is TRBV7-3 and J usage is TRBJ2-1; 12 nucleotides line up with TRBD2. J was trimmed by 6 bases and V by 2 bases; bases with no gene match: 5. The CDR3 runs 16 residues. Germline CDR1 SGHTA, CDR2 FQGTGA.

This clone was seen a handful of times. The same CDR3 is also encoded by other DNA sequences in this sample. The chain has TRBV15 and TRBJ2-5, with D possibly being TRBD1 (6 bases). The CDR3 extends over 14 amino acids. CDR1 and CDR2 from the germline V gene are LNHNV and YYDKDF (reference sequence). The germline V and J ends were trimmed by 3 bases and 4 bases, with 12 bases remaining between them. The CDR3 is CATSRDSGGETQYF. The CDR3 bases are TGTGCCACCAGCAGGGACAGCGGAGGAGAGACCCAGTACTTC. The whole variable domain, remainder taken from reference TRBV15 and TRBJ2-5, is DAMVIQNPRYQVTQFGKPVTLSCSQTLNHNVMYWYQQKSSQAPKLLFHYYDKDFNNEADTPDNFQSRRPNTSFCFLDIRSPGLGDTAMYLCATSRDSGGETQYFGPGTRLLVL.

The rearrangement joins TRBV10-3 to TRBJ2-5; 10 bases map to TRBD2. Germline CDR1 is ENHRY and CDR2 is SYGVKD. This CDR3 is built from 16 residues. V was pared by 3 bases and J by 5 bases, with 9 bases of the junction left unmatched. This CDR3 is CAISDGLAGDYETQYF. The DNA of the CDR3 is TGTGCCATCAGTGATGGCCTAGCGGGAGATTACGAGACCCAGTACTTC.

This clone was detected a few times. The V call is TRBV25-1, the J call TRBJ1-3; D not certain. V was shortened by 3 bases and J by 4 bases, with 16 bases between the two germline ends. This CDR3 region has 16 residues. Per the germline V gene, CDR1 is MGHDK and CDR2 is SYGVNS. CDR3 coding DNA: TGTGCCAGCAGTGACGGAGCCGAGGCGTTCGGAAACACCATATATTTT. It is translated as CASSDGAEAFGNTIYF.

The chain joins TRBV4-2 to TRBJ1-5, with a tentative D call TRBD1 (5 bases). The CDR3 length is 14 residues. CDR1 LGHNA and CDR2 YNFKEQ come from the germline V gene. V was pared by 0 bases and J by 6 bases, with 9 bases between. The CDR3 DNA follows: TGTGCCAGCAGCCAAGAGTGGGGGGGTCAGCCCCAGCATTTT. Its protein is CASSQEWGGQPQHF.

A few counts support this clone. The V gene is TRBV7-3, the J gene TRBJ2-7; D is ambiguous. The CDR3 loop spans 13 amino acids. V was trimmed by 2 bases and J by 3 bases, leaving 8 bases between them. Per germline, CDR1 SGHTA and CDR2 FQGTGA. CDR3 nucleotide sequence: TGTGCCAGCAGCTTAGCCTCAGACTACGAGCAGTACTTC. It encodes CASSLASDYEQYF.

The V call is TRBV30, the J call TRBJ2-2; 9 bases align to TRBD2. CDR3 length: 15 residues. Trimming removed 4 bases from V and 1 base from J; junction bases left unmatched: 4. Germline V CDR1 and CDR2: GTSNPN, SVGIG (reference sequence). This CDR3 reads CAWKLAGRNTGELFF. The CDR3 coding sequence is TGTGCCTGGAAACTAGCGGGCAGGAACACCGGGGAGCTGTTTTTT.

This clone was observed a few times. The chain is built from TRBV2 and TRBJ2-7; tentative D call: TRBD2 (6 bases). Germline V lookup: CDR1 SNHLY, CDR2 FYNNEI. V gave up 6 bases and J gave up 7 bases, with 19 bases separating them. CDR3 length: 14 amino acids. CDR3 protein: CASRVTRDQGEQYF. DNA for the CDR3: TGTGCCAGCAGGGTGACGCGGGACCAGGGAGAGCAGTACTTC.

This clone was seen a few times. This rearrangement joins TRBV5-1 to TRBJ1-1; D not resolved. CDR1 SGHRS and CDR2 YFSETQ come from the germline V gene. V dropped 4 bases and J dropped 5 bases, with 12 bases sitting between them. The CDR3 is 13 residues long. CDR3 region: CASSPGLRTEAFF. The CDR3 DNA reads as TGCGCCAGCAGCCCCGGACTGCGAACTGAAGCTTTCTTT.

This chain joins TRBV28 and TRBJ2-3; D possibly corresponds to TRBD2 (6 bases). Between the trimmed V and J ends, which lost 2 bases and 6 bases, there was a span of 9 bases. Looked up from germline, CDR1 is MDHEN and CDR2 is SYDVKM. The CDR3 runs 13 residues. Here the CDR3 DNA reads TGTGCCAGCAGTTTAGACAGCGGGGATACGCAGTATTTT. As protein: CASSLDSGDTQYF.

This chain connects TRBV18 to TRBJ2-7; 7 bases line up with TRBD2. Germline-derived CDR1 and CDR2 are KGHSH and LQKENI. The V segment lost 0 bases and the J segment 3 bases; nucleotides outside the gene matches: 20. The CDR3 is made up of 20 amino acids. The CDR3 nucleotides read TGTGCCAGCTCACCACCGGGTGGGCCGCCTAGCGGAAGACCTCTCTACGAGCAGTACTTC. This codes for CASSPPGGPPSGRPLYEQYF.

V and J are TRBV28 and TRBJ1-4; D not resolved. Germline CDR1 and CDR2: MDHEN and SYDVKM. CDR3 length: 13 residues. Trimming removed 0 bases from V and 6 bases from J, with 5 bases in between. In DNA form, the CDR3 reads TGTGCCAGCAGTTTATGGGCGGATGAAAAACTGTTTTTT. It encodes CASSLWADEKLFF.

The V call is TRBV11-2, the J call TRBJ1-4; 9 bases match TRBD1. The length of the CDR3 is 15 residues. The junction had 10 bases not matched to a gene; V was cut back by 6 bases and J by 8 bases. Germline CDR1 SGHAT, CDR2 FQNNGV. CDR3 coding DNA: TGTGCCAGCAGGCCCGGGACAGGGCTTTACGAAAAACTGTTTTTT. It encodes CASRPGTGLYEKLFF.

A few counts support this clone. V usage is TRBV21-1 and J usage is TRBJ1-2. TRBV21-1 is flagged as a pseudogene. The CDR3 loop spans 13 amino acids. This chain's CDR3 is CASSPRPSGGYTF. CDR3 coding DNA: TGTGCCAGCAGCCCCAGACCTTCGGGGGGCTACACCTTC.

V and J are TRBV6-1 and TRBJ2-7; 7 positions agree with TRBD1. V was pared by 5 bases and J by 4 bases, with 8 bases of the junction left unmatched. The CDR3 is made up of 14 amino acids. Germline values: CDR1 MNHNS, CDR2 SASEGT. The CDR3 DNA sequence: TGTGCCAGCAGTCCTACAGGGGCGGAATACGAGCAGTACTTC. Residues: CASSPTGAEYEQYF.

The chain joins TRBV7-2 to TRBJ2-7; possibly TRBD1 for D (5 bases). Trimming shortened V by 8 bases and J by 5 bases, and 16 bases separated the two germline ends. Germline V gives CDR1 SGHTA, CDR2 FQGNSA. This CDR3 has 13 amino acids. CDR3 DNA sequence: TGTGCCAGCGGCAGGGTTTCGGTGAACGAGCAGTACTTC. Translated: CASGRVSVNEQYF. The whole variable domain, remainder taken from reference TRBV7-2 and TRBJ2-7, is GAGVSQSPSNKVTEKGKDVELRCDPISGHTALYWYRQSLGQGLEFLIYFQGNSAPDKSGLPSDRFSAERTGGSVSTLTIQRTQQEDSAVYLCASGRVSVNEQYFGPGTRLTVT.

V is TRBV11-2 and J is TRBJ1-4, with D possibly being TRBD1 (5 bases). From germline, CDR1 is SGHAT and CDR2 FQNNGV. This CDR3 spans 19 amino acids. V was shortened by 0 bases and J by 0 bases, with 17 bases between the two germline ends. The chain's CDR3 is CASSLDLRRTPPTNEKLFF. The CDR3 DNA reads TGTGCCAGCAGCTTAGACCTTCGACGGACACCGCCAACTAATGAAAAACTGTTTTTT.